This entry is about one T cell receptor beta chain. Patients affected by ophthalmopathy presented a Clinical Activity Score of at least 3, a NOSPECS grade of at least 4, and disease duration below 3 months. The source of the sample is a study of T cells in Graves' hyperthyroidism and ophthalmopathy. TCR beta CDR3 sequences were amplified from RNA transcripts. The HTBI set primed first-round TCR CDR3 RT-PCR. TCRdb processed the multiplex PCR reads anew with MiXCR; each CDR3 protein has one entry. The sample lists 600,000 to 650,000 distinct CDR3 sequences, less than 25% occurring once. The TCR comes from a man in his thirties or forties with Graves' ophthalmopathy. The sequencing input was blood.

CDR3: CASRKREQYF. CDR3 sequence (DNA): TGTGCCAGCAGGAAGCGGGAGCAGTACTTC. This chain uses TRBV6-1 with TRBJ2-7, with D possibly being TRBD2 (5 bases). The CDR3 totals 10 residues. CDR1 and CDR2 (germline): MNHNS, SASEGT. V was clipped by 6 bases and J by 7 bases, with 7 bases between them.